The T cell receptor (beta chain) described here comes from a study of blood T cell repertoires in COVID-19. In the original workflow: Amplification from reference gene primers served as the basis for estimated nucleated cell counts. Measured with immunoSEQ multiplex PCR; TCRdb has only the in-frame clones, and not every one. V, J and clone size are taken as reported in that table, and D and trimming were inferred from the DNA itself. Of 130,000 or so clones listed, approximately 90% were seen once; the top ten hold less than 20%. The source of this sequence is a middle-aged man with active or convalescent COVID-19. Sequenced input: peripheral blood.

Here the CDR3 DNA reads TGTGCCAGCAGCTTAGGATCTGGCGGGGGGGCCTACGAGCAGTACTTC. It is translated as CASSLGSGGGAYEQYF. The chain carries TRBV11-2 and TRBJ2-7; 9 nucleotides line up with TRBD2. The germline CDR1 and CDR2 sequences are SGHAT and FQNNGV. The CDR3 extends over 16 amino acids. The ends lost 1 base at V and 2 bases at J; junction bases unmatched: 6.